This T cell receptor beta chain was sequenced in a study of T cell responses to AZD1222 COVID-19 vaccine. Study overall: Analysis merged second doses at about 4 or about 12 weeks. Study observations and caveats: Spike-wide vaccine-associated CD4 TCRs dominated at 160-218 and 743-854. The donors showed a predominance of white British ancestry and of females, with possible underestimation of clonal diversity. Of the AZD1222 recipients, only 5 to 7 were seropositive at baseline.

The repertoire was sequenced with immunoSEQ multiplex PCR; TCRdb's copy has only in-frame clones and lacks some. The data hold 90,000 to 120,000 clones, with roughly 87% observed a single time. Notes on this clone: Its specificity is not known.

Source: peripheral blood, taken on day 0 of AZD1222 vaccination. The origin of this receptor is an adult in good health.

The CDR3 coding sequence is TGTGCCAGCAGCTCCGGGACTAGGGGCTACAATGAGCAGTTCTTC. This sequence encodes CASSSGTRGYNEQFF. This chain links TRBV7-6 with TRBJ2-1, with TRBD2 matching 8 bases. This CDR3 contains 15 residues. Germline trimming cut 4 bases from V and 3 bases from J; bases unmatched to any gene: 5. Germline V gene data show CDR1 as SGHVS and CDR2 as FNYEAQ.